The 21 T cell receptor beta chains reported below all come from one sample, sequenced in a study of T cells after yellow fever vaccination. TCRdb re-called the 5' RACE reads through MiXCR, storing one row per CDR3 protein. The table records about 170,000 distinct CDR3 sequences, approximately 10% of them present only once. Sequencing was performed on CD8+ T cells sorted from PBMCs, taken 15 days after the yellow fever booster vaccination. These receptors all come from a man in his late teens or twenties who received the YFV17D yellow fever vaccine.

The CDR3 DNA follows: TGTGCCAGTAATCCGACAGGGACACCTTACAATGAGCAGTTCTTC. The encoded protein is CASNPTGTPYNEQFF. The chain couples TRBV19 to TRBJ2-1; 7 nucleotides align to TRBD1. V lost 7 bases, J lost 4 bases, and 10 bases stayed unmatched. From germline, CDR1 is LNHDA and CDR2 SQIVND (reference sequence). CDR3 length: 15 residues.

The chain couples TRBV29-1 to TRBJ2-2; D not resolved. The germline CDR1 and CDR2 sequences are SQVTM and ANQGSEA. The CDR3 spans 11 residues. V was cut by 7 bases and J by 3 bases, with 6 bases left in between. This CDR3 is CSGEYTGELFF. As DNA, the CDR3 is TGCAGCGGGGAATACACCGGGGAGCTGTTTTTT.

V and J are TRBV6-2 or TRBV6-3 and TRBJ2-3, with D perhaps TRBD2 (7 bases). The CDR3 has 16 residues. Germline V gives CDR1 MNHEY, CDR2 SVGEGT. Trimming left V 2 bases short and J 5 bases short, with 17 bases between. The CDR3 DNA sequence: TGTGCCAGCAGTTACAGGGTCGCGGGGGCGGAAGATACGCAGTATTTT. Its protein is CASSYRVAGAEDTQYF.

The chain recombines TRBV4-3 with TRBJ1-3; D might be TRBD1 (5 bases). In germline, CDR1 is LGHNA, CDR2 YSLEER. The length of the CDR3 is 16 residues. With 0 bases removed from V and 2 bases from J, the gap between germline ends came to 11 bases. In nucleotides, the CDR3 is TGCGCCAGCAGCCAAGATTACAGGATCACTGGAAACACCATATATTTT. Translation gives CASSQDYRITGNTIYF.

V is TRBV12-3 or TRBV12-4 and J is TRBJ2-2; D remains unclear. This CDR3 region has 15 residues. V lost 5 bases to trimming and J lost 1 base, with 11 bases between them. CDR3 bases: TGTGCCAGCAGTAATCAGAATTTGAACACCGGGGAGCTGTTTTTT. Its translation is CASSNQNLNTGELFF.

The chain recombines TRBV4-1 with TRBJ1-1; possibly TRBD1 for D (6 bases). Germline values: CDR1 MGHRA, CDR2 YSYEKL. Trimming took off 4 bases at V and 4 bases at J, with 13 bases between the two ends. CDR3 size: 14 residues. The CDR3 DNA is TGCGCCAGCAGCCGATCAGGGGCAAGCACTGAAGCTTTCTTT. Protein sequence: CASSRSGASTEAFF.

This clonotype was counted only a few times. J is TRBJ2-1 and V is TRBV7-3, with a tentative D call TRBD1 (6 bases). V was trimmed by 4 bases and J by 5 bases, leaving 21 bases between them. Germline CDR1 is SGHTA and CDR2 is FQGTGA. This CDR3 contains 17 residues. DNA of the CDR3: TGTGCCAGCAGCTGGGGGTCCACAGGGTATGGAAACAATGAGCAGTTCTTC. Protein: CASSWGSTGYGNNEQFF. Full variable domain (outside the CDR3, taken from reference TRBV7-3 and TRBJ2-1): GAGVSQTPSNKVTEKGKYVELRCDPISGHTALYWYRQSLGQGPEFLIYFQGTGAADDSGLPNDRFFAVRPEGSVSTLKIQRTERGDSAVYLCASSWGSTGYGNNEQFFGPGTRLTVL.

Only a few counts were recorded for this clonotype. This chain connects TRBV12-3 or TRBV12-4 to TRBJ1-3; D unresolved. V was clipped by 7 bases and J by 2 bases, with 18 bases between them. CDR3 length: 16 amino acids. Written as DNA, the CDR3 is TGTGCCAGCATACCTCTTGGGCGCCCCCCTGGAAACACCATATATTTT. It specifies CASIPLGRPPGNTIYF.

The rearrangement uses TRBV27 and TRBJ1-2; TRBD1 matches at 9 bases. The length of the CDR3 is 14 residues. From germline, CDR1 is MNHEY and CDR2 SMNVEV (reference sequence). Losses at the gene ends were 5 bases for V and 5 bases for J; bases not matched to a gene: 6. The CDR3 DNA reads as TGTGCCAGCAGTCCCGGACAGGGGTTATATGGCTACACCTTC. This encodes CASSPGQGLYGYTF.

V is TRBV4-3 and J is TRBJ1-2; tentative D call: TRBD1 (5 bases). Trimming removed 0 bases from V and 3 bases from J, with 14 bases in between. The CDR3 loop spans 16 amino acids. Germline lookup yields CDR1 LGHNA and CDR2 YSLEER. CDR3 residues: CASSQDGQEGHYGYTF. DNA of the CDR3: TGCGCCAGCAGCCAAGATGGGCAGGAGGGACACTATGGCTACACCTTC.

This clonotype was recorded a few times. The J gene is TRBJ2-7, the V gene TRBV5-1; D possibly corresponds to TRBD2 (7 bases). Deletions cut 3 bases from V and 3 bases from J, with 19 bases between. There are 16 residues in the CDR3. CDR1 is SGHRS, CDR2 YFSETQ, per germline. CDR3 nucleotide sequence: TGCGCCAGCAGCTCACCCGCCGCGGGGGCTCTCTACGAGCAGTACTTC. It translates to CASSSPAAGALYEQYF.

At least ten counts were recorded for this clonotype. The V and J genes are TRBV7-3 and TRBJ2-3, with D unclear. The CDR3 contains 13 residues. Per germline, CDR1 SGHTA and CDR2 FQGTGA. V was pared by 1 base and J by 4 bases, with 6 bases between. This chain's CDR3 is CASSLMASDTQYF. In DNA form, the CDR3 reads TGTGCCAGCAGCTTAATGGCATCAGATACGCAGTATTTT. The complete variable domain, with remaining parts taken from reference TRBV7-3 and TRBJ2-3, reads GAGVSQTPSNKVTEKGKYVELRCDPISGHTALYWYRQSLGQGPEFLIYFQGTGAADDSGLPNDRFFAVRPEGSVSTLKIQRTERGDSAVYLCASSLMASDTQYFGPGTRLTVL.

This clonotype was seen more than once but under ten times. The J gene is TRBJ2-3, the V gene TRBV6-2 or TRBV6-3; D is unclear. The CDR3 totals 14 residues. Germline V lookup: CDR1 MNHEY, CDR2 SVGEGT. V shed 6 bases and J shed 5 bases, with 15 bases lying between them. CDR3 region: CASSPLGRRDTQYF. The CDR3 region has the DNA TGTGCCAGCAGCCCGCTGGGCAGGCGAGATACGCAGTATTTT.

This chain uses TRBV27 with TRBJ2-3; no definite D call. Germline V gives CDR1 MNHEY, CDR2 SMNVEV (reference sequence). The CDR3 runs to 17 residues. V dropped 8 bases and J dropped 2 bases, with 23 bases sitting between them. The CDR3 loop reads CASGLVGSVPDTDTQYF. CDR3 sequence (DNA): TGTGCCAGCGGTCTTGTGGGTTCTGTCCCGGACACAGATACGCAGTATTTT.

This clonotype has only a few counts. The rearrangement links TRBV12-3 or TRBV12-4 to TRBJ2-5; D is possibly TRBD1 or TRBD2 (6 bases each). This CDR3 has 15 amino acids. The V end lost 8 bases, the J end lost 1 base, and 17 bases lay between the germline ends. The CDR3 DNA is TGTGCCAGCGACTATAGGGGGACTCTCCAAGAGACCCAGTACTTC. Translated, it gives CASDYRGTLQETQYF.

This chain connects TRBV7-9 to TRBJ2-3; 8 nucleotides agree with TRBD2. The germline CDR1 and CDR2 sequences are SEHNR and FQNEAQ (reference sequence). The CDR3 contains 18 residues. Trimming removed 5 bases from V and 2 bases from J; junction bases left unmatched: 15. CDR3 coding DNA: TGTGCCAGCAGCCCGTCTTTACCGGGACTAGTACCCACAGATACGCAGTATTTT. This sequence encodes CASSPSLPGLVPTDTQYF.

The chain links TRBV27 to TRBJ2-5, with D tentatively TRBD1 or TRBD2 (5 bases each). The germline V and J ends were trimmed by 3 bases and 4 bases, with 9 bases remaining between them. This CDR3 contains 13 residues. In germline, CDR1 is MNHEY, CDR2 SMNVEV (reference sequence). CDR3 nucleotide sequence: TGTGCCAGCAGTTTTCTGGGGGTAGAGACCCAGTACTTC. The encoded protein is CASSFLGVETQYF.

This clonotype was seen repeatedly, ten times or more. The CDR3: CASSQGLGELFF. Written as DNA, the CDR3 is TGCGCCAGCAGCCAAGGGCTCGGGGAGCTGTTTTTT. The chain has TRBV4-3 and TRBJ2-2; D remains ambiguous. The germline V and J ends were trimmed by 1 base and 7 bases, with 4 bases remaining between them. The length of the CDR3 is 12 residues. Germline V lookup: CDR1 LGHNA, CDR2 YSLEER.

The gene calls are TRBV7-9 and TRBJ1-4; 7 bases line up with TRBD1. The germline V gene has CDR1 SEHNR and CDR2 FQNEAQ (reference sequence). J lost 2 bases, V lost 5 bases, and 2 bases had no gene match. The CDR3 totals 14 residues. The CDR3 reads CASSGTDTNEKLFF. CDR3 in DNA: TGTGCCAGCAGCGGGACAGATACTAATGAAAAACTGTTTTTT.

This chain uses TRBV4-1 with TRBJ2-1; no firm D call. The germline V gene encodes CDR1 MGHRA and CDR2 YSYEKL. The V end lost 0 bases, the J end lost 5 bases, and 5 bases lay between the germline ends. The CDR3 is 13 amino acids. CDR3 region: CASSQDEDNEQFF. Here the CDR3 DNA reads TGCGCCAGCAGCCAAGACGAAGACAATGAGCAGTTCTTC.

This clonotype was seen a few times. The chain joins TRBV9 to TRBJ1-1; 9 nucleotides line up with TRBD1. The V gene end was trimmed by 1 base and the J gene end by 3 bases; junction bases not matched to a gene: 4. In germline, CDR1 is SGDLS, CDR2 YYNGEE. This CDR3 has 15 amino acids. CDR3 sequence: CASSVRDREYTEAFF. The DNA of the CDR3 is TGTGCCAGCAGCGTAAGGGACAGGGAGTACACTGAAGCTTTCTTT.